These T cell receptor beta chains were read from a single sample in a study of blood T cell repertoires in COVID-19. The method was immunoSEQ multiplex PCR; TCRdb's version includes in-frame clones alone and lacks a portion of them. Among 250,000 or so clones listed, 85% were seen once. The sample was PBMCs or T cells enriched from blood (not recorded which). The origin of the receptors is a woman aged 45-65 years who had been exposed to COVID-19. The CDR3 runs from the conserved cysteine through the conserved F or W. D genes are given only for firm matches. Clone size is shown for a subset of rows, as once, few, many or a class of expanded clone.

J gene: TRBJ2-3
V gene: TRBV5-4
D gene: TRBD2
clone size: -
CDR3 protein: CASRPSSGGATDTQYF
CDR3 DNA: TGTGCCAGCAGGCCTTCTAGCGGGGGGGCCACAGATACGCAGTATTTT

J gene: TRBJ1-2
V gene: TRBV25-1
D gene: -
clone size: -
CDR3 protein: CASSFKRGTGYTF
CDR3 DNA: TGTGCCAGCAGTTTCAAGAGGGGGACCGGCTACACCTTC

J gene: TRBJ2-3
V gene: TRBV19
D gene: TRBD1
clone size: -
CDR3 protein: CASSLGQGRGTDTQYF
CDR3 DNA: TGTGCCAGTAGTCTCGGACAGGGCAGGGGCACAGATACGCAGTATTTT

J gene: TRBJ1-3
V gene: TRBV10-1
D gene: -
clone size: -
CDR3 protein: CASSESRVHPGNTIYF
CDR3 DNA: TGCGCCAGCAGTGAGTCGCGGGTCCACCCTGGAAACACCATATATTTT

J gene: TRBJ1-1
V gene: TRBV7-9
D gene: -
clone size: -
CDR3 protein: CASSLENRNTEAFF
CDR3 DNA: TGTGCCAGCAGCTTAGAAAATAGAAACACTGAAGCTTTCTTT

J gene: TRBJ2-1
V gene: TRBV13
D gene: TRBD1
clone size: few
CDR3 protein: CASSYSTGNNEQFF
CDR3 DNA: TGTGCCAGCAGCTACTCGACAGGGAATAATGAGCAGTTCTTC

J gene: TRBJ2-3
V gene: TRBV2
D gene: TRBD2
clone size: few
CDR3 protein: CATRSGLAGEADTQYF
CDR3 DNA: TGTGCCACCCGATCCGGACTAGCGGGGGAAGCAGATACGCAGTATTTT

J gene: TRBJ2-7
V gene: TRBV18
D gene: -
clone size: -
CDR3 protein: CASSGTHSYEQYF
CDR3 DNA: TGTGCCAGCTCAGGGACTCACTCCTACGAGCAGTACTTC

J gene: TRBJ1-1
V gene: TRBV19
D gene: -
clone size: -
CDR3 protein: CASSSHSGNTEAFF
CDR3 DNA: TGTGCCAGTAGTAGCCACAGCGGGAACACTGAAGCTTTCTTT

J gene: TRBJ2-6
V gene: TRBV11-3
D gene: TRBD2
clone size: -
CDR3 protein: CASSPQGGTAGANVLTF
CDR3 DNA: TGTGCCAGCAGCCCTCAGGGAGGGACCGCTGGGGCCAACGTCCTGACTTTC

J gene: TRBJ1-1
V gene: TRBV29-1
D gene: TRBD1
clone size: -
CDR3 protein: CSAGQGGNTEAFF
CDR3 DNA: TGCAGCGCGGGACAGGGTGGGAACACTGAAGCTTTCTTT